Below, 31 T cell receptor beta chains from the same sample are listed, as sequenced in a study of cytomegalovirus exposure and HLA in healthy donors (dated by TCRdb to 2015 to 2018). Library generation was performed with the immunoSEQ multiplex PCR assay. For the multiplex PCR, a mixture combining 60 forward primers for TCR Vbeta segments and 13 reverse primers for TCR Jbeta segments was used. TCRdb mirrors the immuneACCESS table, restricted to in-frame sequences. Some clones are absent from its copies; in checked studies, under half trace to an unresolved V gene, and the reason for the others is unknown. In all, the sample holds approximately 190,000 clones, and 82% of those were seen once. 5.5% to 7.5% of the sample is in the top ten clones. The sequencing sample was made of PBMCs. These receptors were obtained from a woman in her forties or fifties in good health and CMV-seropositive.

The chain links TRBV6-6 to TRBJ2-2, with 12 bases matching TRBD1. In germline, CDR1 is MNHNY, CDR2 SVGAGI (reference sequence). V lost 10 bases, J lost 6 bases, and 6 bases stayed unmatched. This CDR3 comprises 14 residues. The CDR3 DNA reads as TGTGCCACCGGGGACAGGGGGCTCTCCGGGGAGCTGTTTTTT. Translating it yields CATGDRGLSGELFF.

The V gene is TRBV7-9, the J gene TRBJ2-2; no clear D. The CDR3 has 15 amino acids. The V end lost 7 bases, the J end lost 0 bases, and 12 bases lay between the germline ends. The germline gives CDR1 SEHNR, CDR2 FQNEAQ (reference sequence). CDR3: CASTLVEANTGELFF. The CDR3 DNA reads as TGTGCCAGCACCTTGGTAGAGGCGAACACCGGGGAGCTGTTTTTT.

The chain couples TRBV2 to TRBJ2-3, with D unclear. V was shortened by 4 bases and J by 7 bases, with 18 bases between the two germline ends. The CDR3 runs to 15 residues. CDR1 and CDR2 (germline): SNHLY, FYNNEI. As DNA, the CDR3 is TGTGCCAGCAGTGTTGGAGCCCCAATAAGAAATACGCAGTATTTT. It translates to CASSVGAPIRNTQYF.

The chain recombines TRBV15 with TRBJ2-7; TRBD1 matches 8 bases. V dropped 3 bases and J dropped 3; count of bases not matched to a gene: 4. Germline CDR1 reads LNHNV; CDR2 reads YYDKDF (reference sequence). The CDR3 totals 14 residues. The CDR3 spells CATSSRTGIYEQYF. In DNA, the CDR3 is TGTGCCACCAGCAGTAGGACAGGGATCTACGAGCAGTACTTC.

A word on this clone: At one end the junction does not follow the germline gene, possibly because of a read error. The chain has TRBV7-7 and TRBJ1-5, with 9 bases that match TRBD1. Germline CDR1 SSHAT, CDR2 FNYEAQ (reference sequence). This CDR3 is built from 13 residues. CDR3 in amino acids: CASSPTGGQPQHF. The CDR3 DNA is TGTGCTAGCAGTCCGACAGGGGGTCAGCCCCAGCATTTT.

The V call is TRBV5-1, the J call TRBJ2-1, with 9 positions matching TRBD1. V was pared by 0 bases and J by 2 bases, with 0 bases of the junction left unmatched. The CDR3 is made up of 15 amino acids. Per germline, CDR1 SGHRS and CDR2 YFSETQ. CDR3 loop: CASSLGTGAYNEQFF. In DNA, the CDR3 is TGCGCCAGCAGCTTGGGGACAGGGGCCTACAATGAGCAGTTCTTC.

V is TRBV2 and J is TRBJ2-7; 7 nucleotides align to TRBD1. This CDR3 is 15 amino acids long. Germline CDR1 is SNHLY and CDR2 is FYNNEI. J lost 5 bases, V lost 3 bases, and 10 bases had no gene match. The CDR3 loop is CASSEDRPGPHEQYF. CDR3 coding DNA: TGTGCCAGCAGTGAGGACAGGCCAGGTCCCCACGAGCAGTACTTC. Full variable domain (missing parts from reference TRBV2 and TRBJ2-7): EPEVTQTPSHQVTQMGQEVILRCVPISNHLYFYWYRQILGQKVEFLVSFYNNEISEKSEIFDDQFSVERPDGSNFTLKIRSTKLEDSAMYFCASSEDRPGPHEQYFGPGTRLTVT.

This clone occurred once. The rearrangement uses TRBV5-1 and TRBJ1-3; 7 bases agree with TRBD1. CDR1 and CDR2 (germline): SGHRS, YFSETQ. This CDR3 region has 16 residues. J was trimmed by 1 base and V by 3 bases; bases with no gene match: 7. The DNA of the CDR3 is TGCGCCAGCAGCTCCCAGACAGGGCGGTCTGGAAACACCATATATTTT. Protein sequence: CASSSQTGRSGNTIYF.

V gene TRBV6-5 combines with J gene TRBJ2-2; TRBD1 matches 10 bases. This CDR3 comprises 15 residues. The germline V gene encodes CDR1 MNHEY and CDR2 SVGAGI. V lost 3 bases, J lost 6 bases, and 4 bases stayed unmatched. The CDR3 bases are TGTGCCAGCAGTTATAGGGACAGGGGCGCCGGGGAGCTGTTTTTT. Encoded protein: CASSYRDRGAGELFF.

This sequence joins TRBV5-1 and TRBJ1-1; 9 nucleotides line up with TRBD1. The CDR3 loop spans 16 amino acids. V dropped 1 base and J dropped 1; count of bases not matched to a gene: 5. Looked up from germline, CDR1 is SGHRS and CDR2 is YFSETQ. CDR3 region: CASSLQTGGWNTEAFF. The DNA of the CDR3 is TGCGCCAGCAGCTTGCAAACAGGGGGCTGGAACACTGAAGCTTTCTTT.

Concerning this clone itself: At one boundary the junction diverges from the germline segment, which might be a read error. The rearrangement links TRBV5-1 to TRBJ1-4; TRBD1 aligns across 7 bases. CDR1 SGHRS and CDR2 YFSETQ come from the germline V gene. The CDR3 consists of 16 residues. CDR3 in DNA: TGCGCCGGCAGCTCCCCCCTTTCGACAGGGAGGGAAAAACTGTTTTTT. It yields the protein CAGSSPLSTGREKLFF.

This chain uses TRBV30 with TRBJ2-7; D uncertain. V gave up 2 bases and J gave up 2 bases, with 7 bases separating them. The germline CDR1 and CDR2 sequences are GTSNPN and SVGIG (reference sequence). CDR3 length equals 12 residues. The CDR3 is CAWSPTPYEQYF. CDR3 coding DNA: TGTGCCTGGAGTCCCACTCCCTACGAGCAGTACTTC.

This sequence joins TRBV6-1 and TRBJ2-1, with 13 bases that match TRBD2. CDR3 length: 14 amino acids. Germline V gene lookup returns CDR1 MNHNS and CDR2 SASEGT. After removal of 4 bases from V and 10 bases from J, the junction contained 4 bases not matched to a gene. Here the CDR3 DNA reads TGTGCCAGCAGTGCCACTAGCGGGAGGGGCGAGCAGTTCTTC. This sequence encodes CASSATSGRGEQFF.

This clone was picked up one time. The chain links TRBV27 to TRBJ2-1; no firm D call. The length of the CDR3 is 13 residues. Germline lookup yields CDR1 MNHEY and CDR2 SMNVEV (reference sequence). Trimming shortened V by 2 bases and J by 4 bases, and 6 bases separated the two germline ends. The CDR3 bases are TGTGCCAGCAGTTTAAAGCCATACAATGAGCAGTTCTTC. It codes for CASSLKPYNEQFF.

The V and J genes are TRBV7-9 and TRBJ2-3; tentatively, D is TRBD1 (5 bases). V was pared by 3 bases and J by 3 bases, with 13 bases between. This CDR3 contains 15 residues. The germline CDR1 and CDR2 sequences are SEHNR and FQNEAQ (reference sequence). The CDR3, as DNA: TGTGCCAGCAGCTTCGTCCGGCAGGGAACAGATACGCAGTATTTT. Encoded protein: CASSFVRQGTDTQYF. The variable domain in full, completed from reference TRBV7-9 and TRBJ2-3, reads DTGVSQNPRHKITKRGQNVTFRCDPISEHNRLYWYRQTLGQGPEFLTYFQNEAQLEKSRLLSDRFSAERPKGSFSTLEIQRTEQGDSAMYLCASSFVRQGTDTQYFGPGTRLTVL.

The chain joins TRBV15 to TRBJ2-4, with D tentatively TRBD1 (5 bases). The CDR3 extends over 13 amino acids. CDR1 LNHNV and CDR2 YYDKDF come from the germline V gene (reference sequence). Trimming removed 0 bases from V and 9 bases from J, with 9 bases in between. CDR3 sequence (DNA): TGTGCCACCAGCAGAGATCCTCAGGGCATTCAGTACTTC. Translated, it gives CATSRDPQGIQYF.

CDR3 DNA: TGCAGCGTGGGACTAGCGGGCTACGAGCAGTACTTC. This translates into CSVGLAGYEQYF. This sequence joins TRBV29-1 and TRBJ2-7, with 12 bases matching TRBD2. Unmatched junction bases numbered 0, after V lost 6 bases and J lost 3 bases. The CDR3 totals 12 residues. CDR1 and CDR2 (germline): SQVTM, ANQGSEA.

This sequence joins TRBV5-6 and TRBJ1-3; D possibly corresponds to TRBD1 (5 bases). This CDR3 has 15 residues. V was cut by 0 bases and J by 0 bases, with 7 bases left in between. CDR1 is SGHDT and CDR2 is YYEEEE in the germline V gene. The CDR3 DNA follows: TGTGCCAGCAGCTTGGGACAGATCTCTGGAAACACCATATATTTT. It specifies CASSLGQISGNTIYF.

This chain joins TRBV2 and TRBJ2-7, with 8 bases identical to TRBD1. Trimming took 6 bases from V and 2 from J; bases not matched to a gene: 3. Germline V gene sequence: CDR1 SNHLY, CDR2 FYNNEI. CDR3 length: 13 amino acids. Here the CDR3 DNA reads TGTGCCAGCAGGGGGACAGGAGCCTACGAGCAGTACTTC. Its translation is CASRGTGAYEQYF.

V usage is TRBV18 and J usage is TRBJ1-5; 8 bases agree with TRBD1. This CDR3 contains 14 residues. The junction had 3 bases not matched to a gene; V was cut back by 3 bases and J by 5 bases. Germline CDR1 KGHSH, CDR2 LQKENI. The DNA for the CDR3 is TGTGCCAGCTCACCCGACAGGGGCCATCAGCCCCAGCATTTT. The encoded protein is CASSPDRGHQPQHF.

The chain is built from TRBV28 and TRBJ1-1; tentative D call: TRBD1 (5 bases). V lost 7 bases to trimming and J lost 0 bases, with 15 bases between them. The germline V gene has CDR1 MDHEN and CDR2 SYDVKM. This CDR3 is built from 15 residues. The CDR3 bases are TGTGCCAGCACCCTTCGGCCAGGGATGAACACTGAAGCTTTCTTT. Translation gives CASTLRPGMNTEAFF.

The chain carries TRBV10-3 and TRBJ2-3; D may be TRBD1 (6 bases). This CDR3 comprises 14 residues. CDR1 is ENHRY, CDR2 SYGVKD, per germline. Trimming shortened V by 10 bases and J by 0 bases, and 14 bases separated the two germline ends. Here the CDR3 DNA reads TGTGCCAACTCGGGGCAGGGGAGCACAGATACGCAGTATTTT. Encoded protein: CANSGQGSTDTQYF.

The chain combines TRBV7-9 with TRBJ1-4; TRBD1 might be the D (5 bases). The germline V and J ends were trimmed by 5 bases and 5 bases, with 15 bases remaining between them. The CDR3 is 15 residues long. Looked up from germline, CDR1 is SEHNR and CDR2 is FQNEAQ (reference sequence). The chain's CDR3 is CASSPPGVGNEKLFF. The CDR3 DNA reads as TGTGCCAGCAGCCCGCCGGGGGTGGGGAATGAAAAACTGTTTTTT. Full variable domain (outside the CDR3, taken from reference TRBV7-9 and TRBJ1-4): DTGVSQNPRHKITKRGQNVTFRCDPISEHNRLYWYRQTLGQGPEFLTYFQNEAQLEKSRLLSDRFSAERPKGSFSTLEIQRTEQGDSAMYLCASSPPGVGNEKLFFGSGTQLSVL.

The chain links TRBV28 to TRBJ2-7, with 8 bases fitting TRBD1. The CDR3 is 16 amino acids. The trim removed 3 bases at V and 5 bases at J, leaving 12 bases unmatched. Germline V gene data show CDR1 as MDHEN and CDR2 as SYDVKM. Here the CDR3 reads CASSLNPGTGYNEQYF. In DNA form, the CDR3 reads TGTGCCAGCAGTTTGAACCCCGGGACAGGCTATAACGAGCAGTACTTC.

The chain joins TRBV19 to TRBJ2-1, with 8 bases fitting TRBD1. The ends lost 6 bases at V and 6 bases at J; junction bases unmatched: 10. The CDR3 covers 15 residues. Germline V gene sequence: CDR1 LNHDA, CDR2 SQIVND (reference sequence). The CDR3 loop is CASSPDGQGGNEQFF. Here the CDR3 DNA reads TGTGCCAGTAGCCCAGACGGACAGGGTGGCAATGAGCAGTTCTTC.

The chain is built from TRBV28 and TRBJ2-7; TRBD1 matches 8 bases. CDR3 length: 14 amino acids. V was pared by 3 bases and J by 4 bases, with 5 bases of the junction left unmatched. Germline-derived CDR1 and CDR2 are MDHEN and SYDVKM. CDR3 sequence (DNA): TGTGCCAGCAGTTTGTCGGACAGGGCTTACGAGCAGTACTTC. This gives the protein CASSLSDRAYEQYF. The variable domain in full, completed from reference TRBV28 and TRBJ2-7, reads DVKVTQSSRYLVKRTGEKVFLECVQDMDHENMFWYRQDPGLGLRLIYFSYDVKMKEKGDIPEGYSVSREKKERFSLILESASTNQTSMYLCASSLSDRAYEQYFGPGTRLTVT.

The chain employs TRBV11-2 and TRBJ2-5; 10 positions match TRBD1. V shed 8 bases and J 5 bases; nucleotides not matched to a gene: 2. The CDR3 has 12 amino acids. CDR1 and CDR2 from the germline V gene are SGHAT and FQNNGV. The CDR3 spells CASGTGEETQYF. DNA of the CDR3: TGTGCCAGCGGGACAGGGGAGGAGACCCAGTACTTC. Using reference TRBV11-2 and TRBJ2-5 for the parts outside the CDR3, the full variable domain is EAGVAQSPRYKIIEKRQSVAFWCNPISGHATLYWYQQILGQGPKLLIQFQNNGVVDDSQLPKDRFSAERLKGVDSTLKIQPAKLEDSAVYLCASGTGEETQYFGPGTRLLVL.

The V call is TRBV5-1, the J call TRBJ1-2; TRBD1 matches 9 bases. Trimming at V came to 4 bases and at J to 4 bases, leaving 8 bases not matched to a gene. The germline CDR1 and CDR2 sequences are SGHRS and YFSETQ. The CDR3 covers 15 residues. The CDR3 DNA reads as TGCGCCAGCAGCCTAGGTGGGACAGGGCCCTATGGCTACACCTTC. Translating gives CASSLGGTGPYGYTF.

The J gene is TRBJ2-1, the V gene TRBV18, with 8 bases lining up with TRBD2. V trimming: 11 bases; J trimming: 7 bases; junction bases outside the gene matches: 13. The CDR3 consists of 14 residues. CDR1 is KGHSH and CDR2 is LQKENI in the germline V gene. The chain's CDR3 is CAGRSGSSANEQFF. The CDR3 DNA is TGTGCCGGCCGAAGCGGGAGCTCGGCGAATGAGCAGTTCTTC.

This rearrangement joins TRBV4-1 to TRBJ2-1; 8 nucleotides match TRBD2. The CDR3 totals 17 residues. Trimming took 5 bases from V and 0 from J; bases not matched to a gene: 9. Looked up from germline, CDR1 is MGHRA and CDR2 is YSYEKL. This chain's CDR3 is CASSFHSGASSYNEQFF. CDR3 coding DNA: TGCGCCAGCAGCTTCCATAGCGGGGCCAGCTCCTACAATGAGCAGTTCTTC.

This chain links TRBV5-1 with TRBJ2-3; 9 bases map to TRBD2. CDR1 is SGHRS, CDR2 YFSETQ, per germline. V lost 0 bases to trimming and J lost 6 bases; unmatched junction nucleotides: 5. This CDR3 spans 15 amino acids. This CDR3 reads CASSLGAGGRDTQYF. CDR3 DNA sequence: TGCGCCAGCAGCTTGGGCGCGGGGGGGCGGGATACGCAGTATTTT.